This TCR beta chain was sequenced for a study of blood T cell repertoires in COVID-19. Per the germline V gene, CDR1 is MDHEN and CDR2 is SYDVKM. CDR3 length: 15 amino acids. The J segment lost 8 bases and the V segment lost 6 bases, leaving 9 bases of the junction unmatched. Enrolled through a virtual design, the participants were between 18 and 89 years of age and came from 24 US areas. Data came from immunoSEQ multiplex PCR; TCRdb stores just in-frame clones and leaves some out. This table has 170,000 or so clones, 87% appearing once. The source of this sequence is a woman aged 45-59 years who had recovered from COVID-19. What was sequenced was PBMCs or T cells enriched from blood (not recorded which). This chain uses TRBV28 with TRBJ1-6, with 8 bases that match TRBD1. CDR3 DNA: TGTGCCAGCAGCACAGGGGGTACATTGGATTCACCCCTCCACTTT. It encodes CASSTGGTLDSPLHF.